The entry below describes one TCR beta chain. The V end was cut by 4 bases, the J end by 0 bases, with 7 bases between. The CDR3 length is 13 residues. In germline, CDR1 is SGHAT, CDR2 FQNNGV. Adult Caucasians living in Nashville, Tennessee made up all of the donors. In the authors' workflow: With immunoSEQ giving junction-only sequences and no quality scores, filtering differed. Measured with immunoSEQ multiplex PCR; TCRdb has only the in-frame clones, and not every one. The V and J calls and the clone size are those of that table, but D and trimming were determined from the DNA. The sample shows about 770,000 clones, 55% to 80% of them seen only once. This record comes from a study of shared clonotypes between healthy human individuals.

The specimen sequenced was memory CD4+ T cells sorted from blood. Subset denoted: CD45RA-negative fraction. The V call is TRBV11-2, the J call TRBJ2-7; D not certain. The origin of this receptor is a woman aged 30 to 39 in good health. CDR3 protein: CASSWAGSYEQYF. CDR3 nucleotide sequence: TGTGCCAGCAGCTGGGCTGGCTCCTACGAGCAGTACTTC.